The 8 T cell receptor beta chains in this list originate from one sample, sequenced in a study of technical replicates of blood from several donors (TCRdb year 2017). The library was made by the immunoSEQ multiplex PCR assay. The table comes from immuneACCESS by way of TCRdb, which keeps in-frame sequences with V and J called. Part of the clones is missing from these tables; in studies checked, under half for an unresolved V gene and the rest for unknown reasons. The sample has 50,000 to 70,000 clones on record, around 87% of them singletons. Just over 4.5% of the sample comes from the top ten. The specimen was PBMCs. The source is a human donor in good health. Some clones in this sample may be carry-over from other donors' samples.

This chain joins TRBV19 and TRBJ2-7, with 7 bases matching TRBD2. The CDR3 is 14 residues long. Germline loops: CDR1 LNHDA, CDR2 SQIVND (reference sequence). Trimming removed 9 bases from V and 0 bases from J; junction bases left unmatched: 8. CDR3 DNA sequence: TGTGCCAGCAAAGCGGGGTCGTCCTCCTACGAGCAGTACTTC. The encoded protein is CASKAGSSSYEQYF.

This clone was seen a single time. DNA of the CDR3: TGTGCCAGCAGTACGACAGGGGCGAACACTGAAGCTTTCTTT. Translation: CASSTTGANTEAFF. The chain uses TRBV6-5 and TRBJ1-1; 8 positions match TRBD1. The CDR3 covers 14 residues. Germline V lookup: CDR1 MNHEY, CDR2 SVGAGI. V trimming: 5 bases; J trimming: 1 base; junction bases outside the gene matches: 3.

The V and J genes are TRBV9 and TRBJ2-2, with 9 nucleotides matching TRBD2. The J segment lost 2 bases and the V segment lost 2 bases, leaving 4 bases of the junction unmatched. In germline, CDR1 is SGDLS, CDR2 YYNGEE. This CDR3 has 16 residues. In DNA form, the CDR3 reads TGTGCCAGCAGCGTCGCGGGGGGGGCCAACACCGGGGAGCTGTTTTTT. Amino acids: CASSVAGGANTGELFF.

This clone was picked up a small number of times. V and J are TRBV6-4 and TRBJ1-2; 7 bases match TRBD1. V lost 6 bases and J lost 6; bases outside the gene matches: 7. Germline V CDR1 and CDR2: MRHNA, SNTAGT. The CDR3 extends over 13 amino acids. Here the CDR3 DNA reads TGTGCCAGCAGATCCTCAGGGGGGAATGGCTACACCTTC. Translating gives CASRSSGGNGYTF.

The chain has TRBV4-3 and TRBJ2-7; 7 nucleotides align to TRBD1. The V and J ends lost 0 bases and 2 bases, in that order; junction bases with no gene match: 10. Germline V gene lookup returns CDR1 LGHNA and CDR2 YSLEER. This CDR3 has 17 residues. The CDR3 DNA reads TGCGCCAGCAGCCAAGATAGTGGGACAGTAGTAGCCTACGAGCAGTACTTC. Amino acid sequence: CASSQDSGTVVAYEQYF.

The V gene is TRBV4-1, the J gene TRBJ2-3; TRBD2 agrees at 9 bases. The CDR3 is 18 residues long. In germline, CDR1 is MGHRA, CDR2 YSYEKL. Trimming cost V 0 bases and J 4 bases; bases outside gene matches: 11. The CDR3: CASSQEIAGGPGPDTQYF. The CDR3 DNA reads TGCGCCAGCAGCCAAGAAATCGCGGGAGGGCCCGGCCCAGATACGCAGTATTTT.

The chain carries TRBV9 and TRBJ2-3; 10 positions match TRBD2. Germline V gene lookup returns CDR1 SGDLS and CDR2 YYNGEE. With V trimmed by 0 bases and J by 2 bases, 3 bases remained unmatched. The CDR3 sequence is 16 residues long. In DNA form, the CDR3 reads TGTGCCAGCAGCGTAGAAGCGGGGGGGATCACAGATACGCAGTATTTT. It yields the protein CASSVEAGGITDTQYF.

This chain connects TRBV13 to TRBJ1-4; perhaps TRBD1 as D (6 bases). The CDR3 covers 16 residues. The germline V gene has CDR1 PRHDT and CDR2 FYEKMQ (reference sequence). V was pared by 1 base and J by 2 bases, with 11 bases between. The CDR3 protein is CASSLEGETTNEKLFF. As DNA, the CDR3 is TGTGCCAGCAGCTTAGAGGGGGAGACCACTAATGAAAAACTGTTTTTT.